The T cell receptor (beta chain) described here comes from a study of OX40 agonist ivuxolimab in advanced cancers. Study overall: The study enrolled dose-escalation patients with hepatocellular carcinoma, melanoma, renal cell or head and neck cancer.

Concerning this clone: Its cognate antigen is unknown.

The data were produced by immunoSEQ multiplex PCR, yet TCRdb's version contains in-frame clones alone and is incomplete. The table has 98,000 or so clones, roughly four fifths seen once. Study conclusions and caveats: With doses of 0.1 to 3.0 mg/kg, CD4+ and CD8+ blood T cells had undergone clonal expansion by week 6.

Autoimmune disease history or systemic immunosuppression disqualified patients. Blood was sampled at baseline, cycle 4 day 1, and cycle 7 day 1. This TCR was recovered from an adult with an advanced solid tumor such as melanoma, head and neck, liver or kidney cancer. The specimen was CD4+ or CD8+ T cells sorted from blood, collected in a trial of the OX40 agonist ivuxolimab.

CDR3 nucleotide sequence: TGTGCCAGCTCACCACGGGGGACAGATCATGGCTACACCTTC. It is translated as CASSPRGTDHGYTF. The genes are TRBV18 and TRBJ1-2, with 7 bases matching TRBD1. Losses at the gene ends were 1 base for V and 6 bases for J; bases not matched to a gene: 5. The CDR3 is 14 amino acids. Germline V CDR1 and CDR2: KGHSH, LQKENI.